The source of this TCR beta chain is a study of CD8 T cells in ankylosing spondylitis. Germline assignment: CDR1 DFQATT and CDR2 SNEGSKA (reference sequence). The CDR3 runs 15 residues. The V gene lost 6 bases and the J gene lost 5 bases, with 23 bases spanning the gap. TCRdb itself ran the 5' RACE reads through MiXCR, one entry per CDR3 protein. The sample lists about 260,000 distinct CDR3 sequences; roughly a quarter were seen once. Points on this clonotype: Its antigen remains unidentified.

General study findings and limits: Significant enrichment of disease-linked clones was reported in matched ankylosing spondylitis synovial fluid. Disease-linked clones bore a CD8+ phenotype and were relatively rare in peripheral blood. A motif of eight or nine highly homologous TCR beta variants was seen as apparently characteristic of ankylosing spondylitis blood.

This rearrangement joins TRBV20-1 to TRBJ2-7; D perhaps matches TRBD2 (6 bases). Sequenced: blood, either unsorted or a sorted T cell fraction (not recorded which). This TCR derives from a male donor with ankylosing spondylitis or in good health (not recorded which). The CDR3 spells CSAPRLGRSGDEQYF. The CDR3 coding sequence is TGCAGTGCCCCAAGATTGGGGCGATCGGGGGACGAGCAGTACTTC.